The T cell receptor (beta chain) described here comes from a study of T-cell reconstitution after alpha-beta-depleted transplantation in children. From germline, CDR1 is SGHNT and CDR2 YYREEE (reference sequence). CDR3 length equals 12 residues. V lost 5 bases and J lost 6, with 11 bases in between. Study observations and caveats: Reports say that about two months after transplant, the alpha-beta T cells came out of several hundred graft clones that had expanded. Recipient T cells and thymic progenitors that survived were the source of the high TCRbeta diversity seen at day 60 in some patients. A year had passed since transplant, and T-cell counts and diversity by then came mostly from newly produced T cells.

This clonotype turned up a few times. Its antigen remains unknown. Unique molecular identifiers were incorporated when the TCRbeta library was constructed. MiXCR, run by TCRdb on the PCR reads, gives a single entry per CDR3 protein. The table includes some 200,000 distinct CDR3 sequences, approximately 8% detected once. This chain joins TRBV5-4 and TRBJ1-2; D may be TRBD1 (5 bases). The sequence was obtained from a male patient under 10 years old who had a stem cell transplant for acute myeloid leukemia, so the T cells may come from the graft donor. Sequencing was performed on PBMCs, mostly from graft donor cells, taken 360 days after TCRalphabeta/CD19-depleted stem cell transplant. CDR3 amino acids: CASRSFRDGYTF. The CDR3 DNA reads TGTGCCAGCAGATCATTCAGGGATGGCTACACCTTC.